This T cell receptor (beta chain) stems from a study of T cell responses to AZD1222 COVID-19 vaccine. The CDR3 sequence is 16 residues long. Deletions cut 1 base from V and 1 base from J, with 13 bases between. The germline CDR1 and CDR2 sequences are LGHDT and YNNKEL (reference sequence). Method: immunoSEQ multiplex PCR; TCRdb's copy keeps in-frame clones and lacks some. This sample has over 150,000 clones; 75% to 90% occur once, and the top ten carry 6.5% to 8.5%. Specimen: peripheral blood, collected on day 0 of AZD1222 vaccination. V usage is TRBV3-1 (or the pseudogene TRBV3-2) and J usage is TRBJ1-1, with D possibly being TRBD1 (6 bases). The sequence came from an adult in good health. The CDR3 loop is CASSQAGGRGNTEAFF. The CDR3 DNA is TGTGCCAGCAGCCAAGCTGGGGGCAGGGGGAACACTGAAGCTTTCTTT.